Listed below are T cell receptor beta chains from one sample, sequenced in a study of blood T cell repertoires in COVID-19. Libraries were prepared by immunoSEQ multiplex PCR; TCRdb keeps only in-frame clonotypes and omits some of them. Of roughly 180,000 clones listed, 86% are singletons. Sequenced: PBMCs or T cells enriched from blood (not recorded which). These receptors all come from a woman aged 25 to 39 who had recovered from COVID-19. Both conserved end residues are part of each CDR3. A D gene is named only where the DNA matches it firmly. Expanded clones are given a class, and other clones once, few, many or no size at all.

clone_size	v_call	j_call	d_call	cdr3_aa	cdr3_nt
NA	TRBV3-1/TRBV3-2	TRBJ2-3	NA	CASSQYADTDTQYF	TGTGCCAGCAGCCAATACGCGGACACAGATACGCAGTATTTT
NA	TRBV5-1	TRBJ1-1	NA	CASSQTESNTEAFF	TGCGCCAGCAGCCAGACAGAGTCGAACACTGAAGCTTTCTTT
NA	TRBV6-5	TRBJ2-7	NA	CASSPPGTYEQYF	TGTGCCAGCTCCCCCCCCGGTACCTACGAGCAGTACTTC
NA	TRBV7-3	TRBJ2-3	NA	CASSLNGIGADTQYF	TGTGCCAGCAGCTTAAACGGAATTGGGGCGGATACGCAGTATTTT
NA	TRBV3-1/TRBV3-2	TRBJ2-7	TRBD2	CASSPTTSGRYYEQYF	TGTGCCAGCAGCCCAACGACTAGCGGACGATACTACGAGCAGTACTTC
NA	TRBV2	TRBJ1-2	NA	CASRTLRRTTNYGYTF	TGTGCCAGCAGGACCCTGCGGAGAACAACTAACTATGGCTACACCTTC
NA	TRBV19	TRBJ2-7	TRBD1	CATTGGYEQYF	TGTGCCACGACAGGGGGCTACGAGCAGTACTTC
NA	TRBV4-2	TRBJ1-2	NA	CASSQEGSLVEGSYGYTF	TGTGCCAGCAGCCAAGAAGGGTCCCTGGTGGAAGGGAGCTATGGCTACACCTTC
NA	TRBV2	TRBJ2-3	NA	CASRPQDRQGGPDTQYF	TGTGCCAGCAGACCGCAGGATAGACAGGGAGGCCCAGATACGCAGTATTTT
NA	TRBV5-1	TRBJ2-1	TRBD2	CASSLGLAVPEQFF	TGCGCCAGCAGCTTGGGACTAGCGGTCCCAGAGCAGTTCTTC
NA	TRBV3-1/TRBV3-2	TRBJ2-1	NA	CASSRRELFNSDNEQFF	TGTGCCAGCAGCCGCCGGGAACTCTTTAATTCGGACAATGAGCAGTTCTTC
few	TRBV14	TRBJ1-3	NA	CASSQDRGYGNTIYF	TGTGCCAGCAGCCAAGATAGGGGATACGGAAACACCATATATTTT
medium-sized	TRBV30	TRBJ1-1	NA	CAWSPMNTEAFF	TGTGCCTGGAGTCCAATGAACACTGAAGCTTTCTTT
NA	TRBV11-2	TRBJ2-1	TRBD1	CASSLGQGLNEQFF	TGTGCCAGCAGCCTGGGACAGGGACTCAATGAGCAGTTCTTC
once	TRBV5-4	TRBJ2-7	TRBD2	CASSLSGTSIYEQYF	TGTGCCAGCAGCTTGTCCGGGACTAGTATATACGAGCAGTACTTC
NA	TRBV20-1	TRBJ2-7	TRBD1	CSAGQGSEQYF	TGCAGTGCTGGACAGGGATCCGAGCAGTACTTC
NA	TRBV9	TRBJ2-1	TRBD2	CASSVSGLAGIYEQFF	TGTGCCAGCAGCGTATCGGGACTAGCGGGGATATATGAGCAGTTCTTC
NA	TRBV27	TRBJ1-1	NA	CASWGVMNTEAFF	TGTGCCAGCTGGGGGGTTATGAACACTGAAGCTTTCTTT
NA	TRBV4-1	TRBJ2-5	NA	CASSQEWGGSETQYF	TGCGCCAGCAGCCAAGAATGGGGGGGCTCGGAGACCCAGTACTTC
once	TRBV27	TRBJ2-1	TRBD2	CASSPRLAGYNEQFF	TGTGCCAGCAGCCCCAGACTAGCGGGATACAATGAGCAGTTCTTC
NA	TRBV5-4	TRBJ2-4	NA	CASSFGGKINIQYF	TGTGCCAGCAGCTTTGGAGGGAAGATAAACATTCAGTACTTC
once	TRBV19	TRBJ1-2	TRBD1	CASPGGQSNYGYTF	TGTGCCAGCCCAGGGGGACAGAGTAACTATGGCTACACCTTC
NA	TRBV5-4	TRBJ2-7	TRBD2	CASSPGGRDAYEQYF	TGTGCCAGCAGCCCGGGGGGGCGGGACGCCTACGAGCAGTACTTC
NA	TRBV2	TRBJ1-2	NA	CASSDNREPNGYTF	TGTGCCAGCAGTGACAACAGGGAACCTAATGGCTACACCTTC
NA	TRBV3-1/TRBV3-2	TRBJ2-1	NA	CASSQGAERVNEQFF	TGTGCCAGCAGCCAAGGCGCCGAGAGGGTCAATGAGCAGTTCTTC
NA	TRBV23-1	TRBJ2-5	NA	CASSQPPGGETQYF	TGCGCCAGCAGTCAACCCCCAGGAGGAGAGACCCAGTACTTC
NA	TRBV18	TRBJ2-3	NA	CASSQGSSPTDTQYF	TGTGCCAGCTCCCAGGGCTCCTCGCCTACAGATACGCAGTATTTT
NA	TRBV28	TRBJ1-6	NA	CASSFQGLASPLHF	TGTGCCAGCAGTTTCCAGGGCCTCGCTTCACCCCTCCACTTT
NA	TRBV5-1	TRBJ1-1	NA	CASSLGSGPMNTEAFF	TGCGCCAGCAGCTTGGGGTCAGGGCCTATGAACACTGAAGCTTTCTTT
NA	TRBV5-4	TRBJ1-1	TRBD1	CASRTTGGGNTEAFF	TGTGCCAGCAGGACTACAGGGGGAGGTAACACTGAAGCTTTCTTT
few	TRBV28	TRBJ2-2	NA	CASSRRDLHTGELFF	TGTGCCAGCAGTCGCCGGGACTTGCACACCGGGGAGCTGTTTTTT
NA	TRBV27	TRBJ2-1	TRBD2	CASSLISGSNEQFF	TGTGCCAGCAGTTTAATTAGCGGGAGCAATGAGCAGTTCTTC
NA	TRBV29-1	TRBJ1-1	NA	CSVEGEAANTEAFF	TGCAGCGTTGAAGGGGAGGCAGCGAACACTGAAGCTTTCTTT
NA	TRBV11-1	TRBJ2-1	TRBD2	CASSLAAGVVYEQFF	TGTGCCAGCAGCTTAGCGGCGGGAGTTGTATATGAGCAGTTCTTC
NA	TRBV3-1/TRBV3-2	TRBJ2-7	TRBD2	CASSWTSEFYEQYF	TGTGCCAGCAGTTGGACTAGCGAGTTCTACGAGCAGTACTTC
NA	TRBV5-6	TRBJ1-5	NA	CASSASRGGYSNQPQHF	TGTGCCAGCAGCGCAAGTCGCGGGGGATATAGCAATCAGCCCCAGCATTTT
NA	TRBV25-1	TRBJ2-7	NA	CASRFSEGEQYF	TGTGCCAGCCGTTTTTCGGAGGGCGAGCAGTACTTC
few	TRBV5-1	TRBJ1-2	TRBD1	CASRGLTSGGDGYTF	TGCGCCAGCAGGGGCCTCACGTCAGGGGGCGATGGCTACACCTTC
NA	TRBV28	TRBJ1-5	NA	CASIQSNQPQHF	TGTGCCAGCATCCAGTCCAATCAGCCCCAGCATTTT
few	TRBV5-8	TRBJ1-5	TRBD1	CASRPTGQMNQPQHF	TGTGCCAGCCGCCCCACGGGACAGATGAATCAGCCCCAGCATTTT
NA	TRBV10-3	TRBJ2-7	TRBD1	CAISEGTGQIYEQYF	TGTGCCATCAGTGAGGGGACAGGGCAAATATACGAGCAGTACTTC
NA	TRBV3-1/TRBV3-2	TRBJ1-2	TRBD1	CASSQSRTGSDYGYTF	TGTGCCAGCAGCCAATCCCGGACAGGGTCGGACTATGGCTACACCTTC
NA	TRBV6-5	TRBJ2-7	TRBD2	CASSYRSGRAPYEQYF	TGTGCCAGCAGTTACCGAAGCGGGAGGGCACCCTACGAGCAGTACTTC
NA	TRBV2	TRBJ2-7	TRBD1	CASSGQGLMSGEQYF	TGTGCCAGCAGCGGACAGGGGCTTATGAGTGGAGAGCAGTACTTC
NA	TRBV21-1	TRBJ2-1	NA	CASSPLSQGEGDSYNEQFF	TGTGCCAGCAGTCCCTTGTCACAGGGAGAGGGGGATTCCTACAATGAGCAGTTCTTC
few	TRBV28	TRBJ1-3	NA	CASSFVSGNLLIMDF	TGTGCCAGCAGTTTTGTTTCCGGGAATCTCCTCATTATGGATTTT
NA	TRBV18	TRBJ2-2	TRBD1	CASSPPDRHEGELFF	TGTGCCAGCTCACCACCGGACAGGCACGAAGGGGAGCTGTTTTTT
few	TRBV19	TRBJ1-3	NA	CASGEDISGNTIYF	TGTGCCAGTGGAGAGGACATCTCTGGAAACACCATATATTTT
NA	TRBV5-4	TRBJ2-3	TRBD2	CASSLGLAGVQDTQYF	TGTGCCAGCAGCCTGGGACTAGCGGGAGTCCAAGATACGCAGTATTTT
NA	TRBV28	TRBJ1-3	NA	CASSFQTGFSGNTIYF	TGTGCCAGCAGTTTTCAAACAGGGTTTTCTGGAAACACCATATATTTT
NA	TRBV6-6	TRBJ2-7	TRBD2	CASSHGASGRAPYEQYF	TGTGCCAGCAGTCACGGGGCTAGCGGGAGGGCCCCCTACGAGCAGTACTTC
NA	TRBV7-9	TRBJ2-3	TRBD2	CASSTPGLAGVEGSTDTQYF	TGTGCCAGCAGCACACCGGGACTAGCGGGAGTAGAAGGGAGCACAGATACGCAGTATTTT
once	TRBV19	TRBJ2-1	TRBD2	CASSTRTSGRSNEQFF	TGTGCCAGTAGTACGAGGACTAGCGGGAGGTCCAATGAGCAGTTCTTC
NA	TRBV5-1	TRBJ2-2	TRBD2	CATSLGLAGGGELFF	TGCGCCACCTCACTGGGACTAGCGGGAGGCGGGGAGCTGTTTTTT
few	TRBV28	TRBJ1-2	TRBD1	CASSLPLGQGDGYTF	TGTGCCAGCAGTTTACCCCTTGGACAGGGAGATGGCTACACCTTC
NA	TRBV6-6	TRBJ2-1	TRBD2	CASSRTTPSGNSYNEQFF	TGTGCCAGCAGTCGGACAACCCCTAGCGGGAACTCCTACAATGAGCAGTTCTTC
once	TRBV2	TRBJ2-1	TRBD2	CASRTSGNDNEQFF	TGTGCCAGCCGGACTAGCGGGAATGACAATGAGCAGTTCTTC
few	TRBV6-5	TRBJ2-2	TRBD1	CASSFGQGMAGELFF	TGTGCCAGCAGTTTCGGACAGGGAATGGCCGGGGAGCTGTTTTTT
NA	TRBV4-2	TRBJ2-1	TRBD2	CASSQARTSGRASSYNEQFF	TGTGCCAGCAGCCAGGCAAGGACTAGCGGGAGGGCCAGTTCCTACAATGAGCAGTTCTTC
NA	TRBV27	TRBJ2-2	TRBD2	CASSLFGPGLASPGELFF	TGTGCCAGCAGTTTATTCGGCCCGGGACTAGCGTCCCCCGGGGAGCTGTTTTTT